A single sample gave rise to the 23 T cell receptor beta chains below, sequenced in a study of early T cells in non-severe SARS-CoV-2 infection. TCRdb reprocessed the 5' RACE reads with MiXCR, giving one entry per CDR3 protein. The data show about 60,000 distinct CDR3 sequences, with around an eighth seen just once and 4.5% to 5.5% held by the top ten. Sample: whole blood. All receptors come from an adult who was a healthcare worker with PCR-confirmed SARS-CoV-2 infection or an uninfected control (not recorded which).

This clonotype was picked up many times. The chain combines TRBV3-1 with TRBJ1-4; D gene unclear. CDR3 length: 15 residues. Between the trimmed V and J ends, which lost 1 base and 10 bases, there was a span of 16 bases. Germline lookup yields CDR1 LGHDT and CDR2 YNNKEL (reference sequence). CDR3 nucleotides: TGTGCCAGCAGCCAAGGCTGGAGGGTAGATGGAAAACTGTTTTTT. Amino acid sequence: CASSQGWRVDGKLFF.

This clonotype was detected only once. Here the CDR3 DNA reads TGTGCCAGCTCACCGGGCAGAGGTTCGAACACTGAAGCTTTCTTT. Its translation: CASSPGRGSNTEAFF. This chain links TRBV18 with TRBJ1-1; D is ambiguous. The CDR3 runs 15 residues. Germline V lookup: CDR1 KGHSH, CDR2 LQKENI. V was cut by 3 bases and J by 1 base, with 12 bases left in between.

CDR3 in DNA: TGCAGCGACCCGACAGATAATACCTTC. Translating it yields CSDPTDNTF. J is TRBJ1-2 and V is TRBV29-1; maybe TRBD1 (5 bases). V shed 7 bases and J shed 14 bases, with 14 bases lying between them. Germline CDR1 reads SQVTM; CDR2 reads ANQGSEA. The CDR3 is 9 amino acids.

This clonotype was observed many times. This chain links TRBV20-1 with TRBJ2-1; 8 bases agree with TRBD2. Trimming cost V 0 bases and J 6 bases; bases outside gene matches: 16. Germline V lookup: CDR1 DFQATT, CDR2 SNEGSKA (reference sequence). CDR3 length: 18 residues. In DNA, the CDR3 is TGCAGTGCTAGAGATCGCAGTAGCGGGATTCCCCTCTTCAATGAGCAGTTCTTC. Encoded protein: CSARDRSSGIPLFNEQFF.

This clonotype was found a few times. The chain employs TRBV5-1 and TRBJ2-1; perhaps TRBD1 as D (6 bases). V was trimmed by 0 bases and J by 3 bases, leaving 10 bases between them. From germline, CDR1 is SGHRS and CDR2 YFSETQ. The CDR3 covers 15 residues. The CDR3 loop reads CASSLVGQLYNEQFF. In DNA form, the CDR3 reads TGCGCCAGCAGCTTGGTCGGACAGCTCTACAATGAGCAGTTCTTC.

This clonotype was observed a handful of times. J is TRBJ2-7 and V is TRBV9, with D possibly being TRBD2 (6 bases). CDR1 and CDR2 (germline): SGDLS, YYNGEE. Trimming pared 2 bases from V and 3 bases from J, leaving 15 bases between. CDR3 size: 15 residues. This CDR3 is CASSVGSDRIYEQYF. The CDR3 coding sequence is TGTGCCAGCAGCGTCGGGAGCGACAGAATCTACGAGCAGTACTTC.

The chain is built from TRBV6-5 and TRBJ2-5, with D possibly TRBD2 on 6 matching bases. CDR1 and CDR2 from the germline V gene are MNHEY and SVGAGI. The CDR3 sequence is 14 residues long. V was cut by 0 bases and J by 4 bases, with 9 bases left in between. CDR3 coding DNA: TGTGCCAGCAGTTACTCGGGAGGCAGAGAGACCCAGTACTTC. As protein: CASSYSGGRETQYF.

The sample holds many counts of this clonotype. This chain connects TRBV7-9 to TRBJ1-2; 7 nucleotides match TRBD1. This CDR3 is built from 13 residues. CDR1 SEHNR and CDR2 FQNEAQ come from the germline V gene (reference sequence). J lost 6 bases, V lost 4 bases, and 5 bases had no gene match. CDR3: CASSSGGGDGYTF. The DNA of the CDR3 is TGTGCCAGCAGCTCAGGGGGAGGCGATGGCTACACCTTC. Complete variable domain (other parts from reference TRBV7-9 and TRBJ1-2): DTGVSQNPRHKITKRGQNVTFRCDPISEHNRLYWYRQTLGQGPEFLTYFQNEAQLEKSRLLSDRFSAERPKGSFSTLEIQRTEQGDSAMYLCASSSGGGDGYTFGSGTRLTVV.

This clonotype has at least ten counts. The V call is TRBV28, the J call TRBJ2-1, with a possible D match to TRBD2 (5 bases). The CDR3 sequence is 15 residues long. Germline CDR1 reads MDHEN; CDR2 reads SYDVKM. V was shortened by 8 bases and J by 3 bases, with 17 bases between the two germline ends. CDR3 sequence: CASLLGGYLYNEQFF. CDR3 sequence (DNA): TGTGCCAGCCTCTTAGGCGGGTATCTCTACAATGAGCAGTTCTTC.

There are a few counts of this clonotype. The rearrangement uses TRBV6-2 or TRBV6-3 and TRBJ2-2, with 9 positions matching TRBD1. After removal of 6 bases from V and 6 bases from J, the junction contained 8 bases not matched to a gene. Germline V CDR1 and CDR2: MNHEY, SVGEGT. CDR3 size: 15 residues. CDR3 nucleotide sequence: TGTGCCAGCAGCTCACAGGGGGCGCCCCCCGGGGAGCTGTTTTTT. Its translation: CASSSQGAPPGELFF.

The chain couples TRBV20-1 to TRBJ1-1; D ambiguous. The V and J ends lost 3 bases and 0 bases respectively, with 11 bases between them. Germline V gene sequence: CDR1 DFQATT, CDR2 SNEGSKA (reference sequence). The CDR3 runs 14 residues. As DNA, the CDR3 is TGCAGTGCTAGGTCACTAGTCCTGAACACTGAAGCTTTCTTT. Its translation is CSARSLVLNTEAFF.

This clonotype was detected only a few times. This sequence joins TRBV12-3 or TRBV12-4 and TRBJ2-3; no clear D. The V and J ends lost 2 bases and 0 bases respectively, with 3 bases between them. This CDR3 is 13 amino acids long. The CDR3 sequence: CASSLKSTDTQYF. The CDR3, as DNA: TGTGCCAGCAGTTTAAAAAGCACAGATACGCAGTATTTT.

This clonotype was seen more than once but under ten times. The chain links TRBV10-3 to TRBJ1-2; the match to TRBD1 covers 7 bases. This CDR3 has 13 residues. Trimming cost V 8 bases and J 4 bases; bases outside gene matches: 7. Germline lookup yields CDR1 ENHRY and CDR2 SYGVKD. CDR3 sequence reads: CAIGAGQLYGYTF. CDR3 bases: TGTGCCATCGGGGCGGGACAGCTCTATGGCTACACCTTC.

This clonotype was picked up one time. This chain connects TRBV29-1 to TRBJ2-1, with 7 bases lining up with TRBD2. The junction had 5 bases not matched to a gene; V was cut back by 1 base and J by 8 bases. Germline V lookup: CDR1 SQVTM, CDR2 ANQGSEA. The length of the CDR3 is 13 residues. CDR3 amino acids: CSVEGTSLDEQFF. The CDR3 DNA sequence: TGCAGCGTTGAAGGGACTAGTCTGGATGAGCAGTTCTTC.

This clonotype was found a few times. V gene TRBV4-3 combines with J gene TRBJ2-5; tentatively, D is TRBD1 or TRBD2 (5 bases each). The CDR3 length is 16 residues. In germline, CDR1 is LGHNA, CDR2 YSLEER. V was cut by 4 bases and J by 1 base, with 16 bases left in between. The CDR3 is CASSPGTSPAQETQYF. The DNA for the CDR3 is TGCGCCAGCAGCCCTGGGACCAGTCCCGCCCAAGAGACCCAGTACTTC.

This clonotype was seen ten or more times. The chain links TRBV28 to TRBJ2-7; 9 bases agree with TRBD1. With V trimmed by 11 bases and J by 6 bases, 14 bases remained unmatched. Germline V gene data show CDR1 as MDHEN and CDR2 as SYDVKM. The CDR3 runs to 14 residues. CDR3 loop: CACRGGGTGSEQYF. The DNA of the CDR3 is TGTGCCTGCCGAGGGGGCGGGACAGGGTCCGAGCAGTACTTC.

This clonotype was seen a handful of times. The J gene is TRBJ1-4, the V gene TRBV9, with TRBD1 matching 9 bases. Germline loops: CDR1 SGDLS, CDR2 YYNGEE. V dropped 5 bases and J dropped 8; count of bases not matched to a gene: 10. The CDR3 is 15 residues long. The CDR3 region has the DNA TGTGCCAGCAGTTCCACCGGGACAGGGTCCGAAAAACTGTTTTTT. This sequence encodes CASSSTGTGSEKLFF.

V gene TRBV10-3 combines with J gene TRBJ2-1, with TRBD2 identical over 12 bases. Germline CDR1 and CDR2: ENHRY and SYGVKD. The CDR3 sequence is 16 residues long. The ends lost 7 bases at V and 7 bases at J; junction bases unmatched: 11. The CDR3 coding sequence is TGTGCCATCACCCCGACTAGCGGGGGAGGGATTAATGAGCAGTTCTTC. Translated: CAITPTSGGGINEQFF.

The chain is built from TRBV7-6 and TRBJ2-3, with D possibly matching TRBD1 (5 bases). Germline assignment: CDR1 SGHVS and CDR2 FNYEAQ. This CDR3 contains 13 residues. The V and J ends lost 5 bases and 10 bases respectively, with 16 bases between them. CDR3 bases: TGTGCCAGCAGCCCAGGGTCCCCGGTGGCGCAGTATTTT. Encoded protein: CASSPGSPVAQYF.

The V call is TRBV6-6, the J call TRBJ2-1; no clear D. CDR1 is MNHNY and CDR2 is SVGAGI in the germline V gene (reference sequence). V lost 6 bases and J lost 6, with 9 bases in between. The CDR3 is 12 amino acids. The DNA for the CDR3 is TGTGCCAGCAGCCAGCGCCTCAATGAGCAGTTCTTC. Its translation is CASSQRLNEQFF.

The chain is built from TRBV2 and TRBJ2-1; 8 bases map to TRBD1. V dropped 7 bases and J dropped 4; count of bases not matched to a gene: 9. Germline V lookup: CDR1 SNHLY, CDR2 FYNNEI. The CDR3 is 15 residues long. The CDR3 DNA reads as TGTGCCAGCACCGGACAGGGTTTAGGATACAATGAGCAGTTCTTC. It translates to CASTGQGLGYNEQFF.

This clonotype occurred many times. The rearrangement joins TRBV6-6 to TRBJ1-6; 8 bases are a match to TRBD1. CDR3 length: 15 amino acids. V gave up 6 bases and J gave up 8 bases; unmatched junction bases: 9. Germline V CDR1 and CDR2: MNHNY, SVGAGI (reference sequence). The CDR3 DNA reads TGTGCCAGCAGACCTGGCAGGGGGCAGGATTCACCCCTCCACTTT. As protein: CASRPGRGQDSPLHF.

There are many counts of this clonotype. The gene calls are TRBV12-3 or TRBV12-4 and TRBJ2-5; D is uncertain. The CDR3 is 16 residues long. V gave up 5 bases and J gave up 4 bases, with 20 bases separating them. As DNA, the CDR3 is TGTGCCAGCAGTCTATCCCCCCACAGCCGCTTAGAGACCCAGTACTTC. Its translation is CASSLSPHSRLETQYF.